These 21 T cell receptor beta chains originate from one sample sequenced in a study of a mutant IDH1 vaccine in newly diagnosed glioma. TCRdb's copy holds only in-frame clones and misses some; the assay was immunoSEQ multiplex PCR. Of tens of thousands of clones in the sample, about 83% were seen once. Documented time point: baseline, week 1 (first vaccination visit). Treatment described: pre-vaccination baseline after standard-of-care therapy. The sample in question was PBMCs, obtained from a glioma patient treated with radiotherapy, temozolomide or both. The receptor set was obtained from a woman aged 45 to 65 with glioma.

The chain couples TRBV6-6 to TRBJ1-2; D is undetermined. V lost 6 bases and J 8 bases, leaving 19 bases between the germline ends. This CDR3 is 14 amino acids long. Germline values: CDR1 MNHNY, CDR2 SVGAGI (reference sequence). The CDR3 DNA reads TGTGCCAGCAGCGGGCCGGGCCTCCTAGAGGGCTACACCTTC. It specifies CASSGPGLLEGYTF.

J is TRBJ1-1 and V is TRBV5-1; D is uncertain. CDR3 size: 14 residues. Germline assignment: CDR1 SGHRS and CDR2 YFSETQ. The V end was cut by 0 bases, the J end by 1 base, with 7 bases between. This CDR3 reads CASSLALGNTEAFF. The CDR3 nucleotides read TGCGCCAGCAGCTTGGCCCTCGGGAACACTGAAGCTTTCTTT.

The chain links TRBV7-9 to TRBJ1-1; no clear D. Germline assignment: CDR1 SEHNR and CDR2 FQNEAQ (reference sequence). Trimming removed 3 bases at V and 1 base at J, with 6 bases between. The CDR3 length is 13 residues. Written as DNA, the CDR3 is TGTGCCAGCAGCTTTAGGGCGAACACTGAAGCTTTCTTT. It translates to CASSFRANTEAFF.

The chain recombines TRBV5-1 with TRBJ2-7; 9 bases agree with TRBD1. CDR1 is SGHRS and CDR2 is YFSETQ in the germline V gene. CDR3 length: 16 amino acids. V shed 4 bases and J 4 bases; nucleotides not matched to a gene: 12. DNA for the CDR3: TGCGCCAGCAGCCCTCGCACAGGGGGCAGTGTGTACGAGCAGTACTTC. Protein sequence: CASSPRTGGSVYEQYF.

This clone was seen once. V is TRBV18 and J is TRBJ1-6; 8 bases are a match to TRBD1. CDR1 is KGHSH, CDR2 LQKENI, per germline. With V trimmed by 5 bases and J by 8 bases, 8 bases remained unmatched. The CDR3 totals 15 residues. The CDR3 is CASSLSRGQDSPLHF. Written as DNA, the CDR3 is TGTGCCAGCTCATTGAGCAGGGGGCAGGATTCACCCCTCCACTTT.

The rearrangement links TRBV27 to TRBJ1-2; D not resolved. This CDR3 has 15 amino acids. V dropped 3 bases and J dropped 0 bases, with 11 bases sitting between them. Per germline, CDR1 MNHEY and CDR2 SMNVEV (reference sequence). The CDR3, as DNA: TGTGCCAGCAGTTTTCCGGCAGTAGCTAACTATGGCTACACCTTC. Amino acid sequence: CASSFPAVANYGYTF.

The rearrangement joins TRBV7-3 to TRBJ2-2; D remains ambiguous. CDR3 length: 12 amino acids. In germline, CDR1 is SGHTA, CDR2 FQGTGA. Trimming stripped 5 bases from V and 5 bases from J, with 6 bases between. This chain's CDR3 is CASSLLTGELFF. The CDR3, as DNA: TGTGCCAGCAGCCTCCTAACCGGGGAGCTGTTTTTT.

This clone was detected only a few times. In DNA form, the CDR3 reads TGTGCCAGCAGTTACTCCGGTTGGGATGGCTACACCTTC. Protein sequence: CASSYSGWDGYTF. The V call is TRBV6-6, the J call TRBJ1-2; D unresolved. The CDR3 runs to 13 residues. The V end lost 0 bases, the J end lost 6 bases, and 8 bases lay between the germline ends. Germline CDR1 reads MNHNY; CDR2 reads SVGAGI (reference sequence).

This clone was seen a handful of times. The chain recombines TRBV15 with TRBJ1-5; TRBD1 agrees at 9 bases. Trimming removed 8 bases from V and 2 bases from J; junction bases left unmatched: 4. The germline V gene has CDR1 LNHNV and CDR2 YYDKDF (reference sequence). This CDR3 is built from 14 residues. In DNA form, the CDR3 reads TGTGCCACCGCGGACAGGGGTGGCAATCAGCCCCAGCATTTT. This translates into CATADRGGNQPQHF.

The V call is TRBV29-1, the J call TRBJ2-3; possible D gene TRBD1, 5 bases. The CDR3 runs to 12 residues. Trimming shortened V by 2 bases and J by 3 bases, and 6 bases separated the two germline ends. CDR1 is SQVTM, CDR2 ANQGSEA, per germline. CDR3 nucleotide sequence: TGCAGCGTTGAAAGGGGAACAGATACGCAGTATTTT. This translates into CSVERGTDTQYF.

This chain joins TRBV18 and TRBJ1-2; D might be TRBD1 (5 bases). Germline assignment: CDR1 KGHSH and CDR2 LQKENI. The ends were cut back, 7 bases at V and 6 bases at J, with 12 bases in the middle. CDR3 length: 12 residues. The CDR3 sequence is CASWGTVHGYTF. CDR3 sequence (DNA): TGTGCCAGCTGGGGCACCGTCCATGGCTACACCTTC. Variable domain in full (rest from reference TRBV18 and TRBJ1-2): NAGVMQNPRHLVRRRGQEARLRCSPMKGHSHVYWYRQLPEEGLKFMVYLQKENIIDESGMPKERFSAEFPKEGPSILRIQQVVRGDSAAYFCASWGTVHGYTFGSGTRLTVV.

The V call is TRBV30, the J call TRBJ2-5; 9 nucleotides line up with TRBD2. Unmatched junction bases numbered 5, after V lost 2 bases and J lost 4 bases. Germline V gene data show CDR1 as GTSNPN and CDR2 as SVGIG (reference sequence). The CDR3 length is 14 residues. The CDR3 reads CAWSPLSGGETQYF. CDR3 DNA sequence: TGTGCCTGGAGTCCCCTTAGCGGGGGAGAGACCCAGTACTTC. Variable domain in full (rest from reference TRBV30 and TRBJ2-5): SQTIHQWPATLVQPVGSPLSLECTVEGTSNPNLYWYRQAAGRGLQLLFYSVGIGQISSEVPQNLSASRPQDRQFILSSKKLLLSDSGFYLCAWSPLSGGETQYFGPGTRLLVL.

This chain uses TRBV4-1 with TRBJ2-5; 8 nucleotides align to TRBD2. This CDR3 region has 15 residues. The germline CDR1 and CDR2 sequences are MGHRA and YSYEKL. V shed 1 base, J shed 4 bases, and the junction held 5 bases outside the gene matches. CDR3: CASSQGGTRGETQYF. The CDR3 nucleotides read TGCGCCAGCAGCCAAGGCGGGACTAGGGGAGAGACCCAGTACTTC.

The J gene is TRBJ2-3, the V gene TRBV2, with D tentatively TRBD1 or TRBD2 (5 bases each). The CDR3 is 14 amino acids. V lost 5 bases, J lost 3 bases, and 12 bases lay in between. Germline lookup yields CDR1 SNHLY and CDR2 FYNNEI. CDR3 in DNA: TGTGCCAGCAGTAGAGGGACCCGAACAGATACGCAGTATTTT. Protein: CASSRGTRTDTQYF.

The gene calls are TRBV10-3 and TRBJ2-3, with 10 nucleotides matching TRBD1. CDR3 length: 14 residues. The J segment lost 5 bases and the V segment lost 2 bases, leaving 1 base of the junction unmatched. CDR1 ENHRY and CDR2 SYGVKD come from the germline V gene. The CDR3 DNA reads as TGTGCCATCAGTGAGGGACAGGGGGAAGATACGCAGTATTTT. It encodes CAISEGQGEDTQYF.

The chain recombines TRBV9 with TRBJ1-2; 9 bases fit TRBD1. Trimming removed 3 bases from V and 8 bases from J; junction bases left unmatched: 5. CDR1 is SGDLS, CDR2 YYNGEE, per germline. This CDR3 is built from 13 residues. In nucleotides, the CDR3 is TGTGCCAGCAGCGCCCGGGACAGGGACGGCTACACCTTC. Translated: CASSARDRDGYTF. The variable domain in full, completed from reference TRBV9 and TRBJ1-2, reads DSGVTQTPKHLITATGQRVTLRCSPRSGDLSVYWYQQSLDQGLQFLIQYYNGEERAKGNILERFSAQQFPDLHSELNLSSLELGDSALYFCASSARDRDGYTFGSGTRLTVV.

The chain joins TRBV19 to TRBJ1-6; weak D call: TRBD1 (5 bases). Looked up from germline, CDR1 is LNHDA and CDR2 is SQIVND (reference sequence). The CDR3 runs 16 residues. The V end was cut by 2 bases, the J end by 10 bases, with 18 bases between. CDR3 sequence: CASSIIRGLPGSPLHF. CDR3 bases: TGTGCCAGTAGTATAATTCGGGGCCTCCCCGGGTCACCCCTCCACTTT.

In DNA, the CDR3 is TGCGCCAGCAGCTTGGGCGGGTCGGGGAACACTGAAGCTTTCTTT. Translated, it gives CASSLGGSGNTEAFF. The chain joins TRBV5-1 to TRBJ1-1; D unclear. CDR1 and CDR2 (germline): SGHRS, YFSETQ. The V gene lost 0 bases and the J gene lost 1 base, with 10 bases spanning the gap. The CDR3 is 15 residues long.

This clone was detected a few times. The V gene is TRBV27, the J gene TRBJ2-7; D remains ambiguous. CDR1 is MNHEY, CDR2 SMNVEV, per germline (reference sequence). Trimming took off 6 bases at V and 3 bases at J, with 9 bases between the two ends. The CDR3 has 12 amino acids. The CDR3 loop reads CASSNDGYEQYF. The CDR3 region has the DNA TGTGCCAGCAGCAACGACGGCTACGAGCAGTACTTC.

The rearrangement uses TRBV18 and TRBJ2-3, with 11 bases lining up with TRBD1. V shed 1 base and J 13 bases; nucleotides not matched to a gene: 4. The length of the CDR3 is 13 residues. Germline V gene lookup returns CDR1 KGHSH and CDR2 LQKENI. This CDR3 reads CASSPLLGQGEYF. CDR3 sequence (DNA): TGTGCCAGCTCACCACTCTTGGGACAGGGGGAGTATTTT.

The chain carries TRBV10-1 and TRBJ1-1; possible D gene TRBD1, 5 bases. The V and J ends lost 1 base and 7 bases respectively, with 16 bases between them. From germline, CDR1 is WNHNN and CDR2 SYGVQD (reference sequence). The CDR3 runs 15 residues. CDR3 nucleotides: TGCGCCAGCAGTGAGTTCGGAGGGGTTGAGAGTGAAGCTTTCTTT. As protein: CASSEFGGVESEAFF.